This TCR beta chain was sequenced for a study of immune cell composition in non-small cell lung cancer. Study results and limitations: No significant correlation existed between pack-years smoked and tumour clonality. Overall clonality, unlike maximal tumour-associated clone frequency, did not predict TIL reactivity. Squamous carcinomas (approximately 75%) more often had tumour-associated clones >0.5% than adenocarcinomas (33%).

A remark on this clone: Its antigen is undetermined.

The CDR3 spans 14 residues. CDR1 is SGHAT, CDR2 FQDESV, per germline (reference sequence). Trimming cost V 5 bases and J 5 bases; bases outside gene matches: 7. Clones were read by immunoSEQ multiplex PCR, and TCRdb kept only the in-frame ones, dropping some. Of 3,000 or so clones listed, 60% to 80% are singletons. Normal lung was taken at the farthest possible site, at least 3 cm from tumour. Genomic DNA came from frozen unsorted single-cell suspensions. The sequence came from a human donor with non-small cell lung cancer. The chain links TRBV11-1 to TRBJ2-3, with 7 bases matching TRBD1. The sample was non-adjacent lung tissue. The DNA for the CDR3 is TGTGCCAGCAGCCCGGACAGGATCCTAGATACGCAGTATTTT. Translation: CASSPDRILDTQYF.